This T cell receptor (beta chain) is from a study of OX40 agonist ivuxolimab in advanced cancers. As for the study in general: Patients were roughly 83% male with ages about 23 to 79, mean 60. People who had prior anti-PD-1, anti-PD-L1 or anti-CTLA-4 therapy could take part, and around 40% had some.

The repertoire was sequenced with immunoSEQ multiplex PCR; TCRdb's copy has only in-frame clones and lacks some. The sample has around 110,000 clones, 75% to 95% seen once. CDR1 is SGHTA and CDR2 is FQGTGA in the germline V gene. Trimming at V came to 2 bases and at J to 0 bases, leaving 5 bases not matched to a gene. The CDR3 has 16 residues. The chain couples TRBV7-3 to TRBJ2-3; TRBD1 matches 7 bases. Sequencing used CD4+ or CD8+ T cells sorted from blood, obtained in a trial of the OX40 agonist ivuxolimab. This TCR derives from an adult with an advanced solid tumor such as melanoma, head and neck, liver or kidney cancer. Here the CDR3 reads CASSLGQGVSTDTQYF. In DNA form, the CDR3 reads TGTGCCAGCAGCTTAGGTCAGGGGGTTAGCACAGATACGCAGTATTTT. The complete variable domain, with remaining parts taken from reference TRBV7-3 and TRBJ2-3, reads GAGVSQTPSNKVTEKGKYVELRCDPISGHTALYWYRQSLGQGPEFLIYFQGTGAADDSGLPNDRFFAVRPEGSVSTLKIQRTERGDSAVYLCASSLGQGVSTDTQYFGPGTRLTVL.